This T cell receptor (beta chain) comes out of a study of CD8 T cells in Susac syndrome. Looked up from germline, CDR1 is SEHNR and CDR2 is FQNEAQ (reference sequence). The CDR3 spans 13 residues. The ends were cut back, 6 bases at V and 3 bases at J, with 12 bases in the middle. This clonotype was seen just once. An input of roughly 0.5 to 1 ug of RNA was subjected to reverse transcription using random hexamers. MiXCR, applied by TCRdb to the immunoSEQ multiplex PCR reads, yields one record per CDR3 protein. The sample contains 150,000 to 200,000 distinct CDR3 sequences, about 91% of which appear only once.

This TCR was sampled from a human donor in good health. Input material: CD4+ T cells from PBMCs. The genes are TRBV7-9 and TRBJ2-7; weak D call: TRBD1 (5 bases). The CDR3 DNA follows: TGTGCCAGCAGGGACGACAGAAACTACGAGCAGTACTTC. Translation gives CASRDDRNYEQYF.